The 28 T cell receptor beta chains reported below all come from one sample, sequenced in a study of shared clonotypes between healthy human individuals. Profiling relied on immunoSEQ multiplex PCR, and the TCRdb table lists in-frame clones only, not all of them. This sample has 450,000 to 650,000 clones; around 76% occur once, and the top ten carry more than 10%. Sample: PBMCs. The receptors shown here come from a middle-aged woman in good health. Some clones in this sample may be carry-over from other donors' samples.

V usage is TRBV5-4 and J usage is TRBJ2-7; weak D call: TRBD1 (5 bases). The CDR3 consists of 11 residues. Germline loops: CDR1 SGHNT, CDR2 YYREEE (reference sequence). V lost 4 bases to trimming and J lost 7 bases, with 9 bases between them. The CDR3 bases are TGTGCCAGCAGCAACCCAGGGGAGCAGTACTTC. Translation: CASSNPGEQYF.

V is TRBV19 and J is TRBJ2-3; the D gene is possibly TRBD2 (5 bases). Germline CDR1 and CDR2: LNHDA and SQIVND (reference sequence). V dropped 2 bases and J dropped 3 bases, with 6 bases sitting between them. The CDR3 sequence is 13 residues long. The CDR3 nucleotides read TGTGCCAGTAGTATAAGGGAGACAGATACGCAGTATTTT. It is translated as CASSIRETDTQYF. Full variable domain (rest looked up from reference TRBV19 and TRBJ2-3): DGGITQSPKYLFRKEGQNVTLSCEQNLNHDAMYWYRQDPGQGLRLIYYSQIVNDFQKGDIAEGYSVSREKKESFPLTVTSAQKNPTAFYLCASSIRETDTQYFGPGTRLTVL.

The V call is TRBV27, the J call TRBJ2-4; unclear D gene. Germline CDR1 and CDR2: MNHEY and SMNVEV (reference sequence). Trimming took off 8 bases at V and 6 bases at J, with 8 bases between the two ends. This CDR3 has 11 amino acids. CDR3 region: CASANRNIQYF. CDR3 sequence (DNA): TGTGCCAGCGCCAACAGAAACATTCAGTACTTC.

Many counts were recorded for this clone. V and J are TRBV13 and TRBJ2-3; D possibly matches TRBD1 or TRBD2 (8 bases each). V was clipped by 5 bases and J by 4 bases, with 31 bases between them. Germline V gene data show CDR1 as PRHDT and CDR2 as FYEKMQ (reference sequence). This CDR3 contains 20 residues. Here the CDR3 DNA reads TGTGCCAGCAGCCGACCTGGGTACAGGGGGAGCGGGAGAGGATCAGATACGCAGTATTTT. This sequence encodes CASSRPGYRGSGRGSDTQYF.

The sample holds one count of this clone. The CDR3 DNA is TGTGCCAGCAGCCCCGGGGGCATCTCTGGAAACACCATATATTTT. This codes for CASSPGGISGNTIYF. This sequence joins TRBV9 and TRBJ1-3; possibly TRBD1 for D (6 bases). Deletions cut 4 bases from V and 0 bases from J, with 11 bases between. The CDR3 has 15 amino acids. Per the germline V gene, CDR1 is SGDLS and CDR2 is YYNGEE.

This clone was detected a few times. The chain links TRBV5-1 to TRBJ2-1; D might be TRBD1 (6 bases). This CDR3 has 16 residues. With 0 bases removed from V and 0 bases from J, the gap between germline ends came to 10 bases. Germline-derived CDR1 and CDR2 are SGHRS and YFSETQ. The CDR3 nucleotides are TGCGCCAGCAGCTTGGGGACAGCGAGCTCCTACAATGAGCAGTTCTTC. This gives the protein CASSLGTASSYNEQFF. Drawing the rest from reference TRBV5-1 and TRBJ2-1, the complete variable domain is KAGVTQTPRYLIKTRGQQVTLSCSPISGHRSVSWYQQTPGQGLQFLFEYFSETQRNKGNFPGRFSGRQFSNSRSEMNVSTLELGDSALYLCASSLGTASSYNEQFFGPGTRLTVL.

The count of this clone is one. The chain employs TRBV28 and TRBJ2-7; a possible D gene is TRBD1 (5 bases). V lost 2 bases to trimming and J lost 7 bases, with 18 bases between them. Germline-derived CDR1 and CDR2 are MDHEN and SYDVKM. The CDR3 spans 15 residues. CDR3 DNA: TGTGCCAGCAGTTTAGGGCCAGGGTCTTACGGAGAGCAGTACTTC. Its translation is CASSLGPGSYGEQYF.

The J gene is TRBJ1-1, the V gene TRBV5-4; 9 nucleotides match TRBD1. The germline gives CDR1 SGHNT, CDR2 YYREEE (reference sequence). CDR3 length equals 15 residues. Trimming cost V 3 bases and J 4 bases; bases outside gene matches: 7. In nucleotides, the CDR3 is TGTGCCAGCAGCTATCCGGGACAGGGTTTCACTGAAGCTTTCTTT. It codes for CASSYPGQGFTEAFF.

Concerning this clone itself: The junction does not match germline at one end; this may be a read error. The chain carries TRBV6-1 and TRBJ1-1, with D tentatively TRBD1 (6 bases). Germline V gene lookup returns CDR1 MNHNS and CDR2 SASEGT. The CDR3 loop spans 13 amino acids. CDR3 protein: CAGRDTGGTEAFF. In DNA, the CDR3 is TGTGCCGGCAGGGACACGGGAGGCACTGAAGCCTTCTTT.

This chain uses TRBV6-1 with TRBJ2-5; perhaps D is TRBD1 or TRBD2 (6 bases each). CDR1 MNHNS and CDR2 SASEGT come from the germline V gene. Trimming took 7 bases from V and 4 from J, leaving 19 bases between them. The CDR3 is made up of 15 amino acids. This CDR3 is CASIRAGGAGETQYF. As DNA, the CDR3 is TGTGCCAGCATCCGAGCCGGGGGCGCAGGAGAGACCCAGTACTTC.

This clone occurred a few times. The gene calls are TRBV29-1 and TRBJ1-1; D perhaps matches TRBD1 (5 bases). Deletions cut 7 bases from V and 10 bases from J, with 22 bases between. This CDR3 contains 13 residues. The V gene's germline CDR1 is SQVTM and CDR2 ANQGSEA. The CDR3 here is CSASTRSPGGAFF. CDR3 DNA: TGCAGCGCAAGCACAAGGTCTCCGGGGGGAGCTTTCTTT. The whole variable domain, filled in from reference TRBV29-1 and TRBJ1-1, reads SAVISQKPSRDICQRGTSLTIQCQVDSQVTMMFWYRQQPGQSLTLIATANQGSEATYESGFVIDKFPISRPNLTFSTLTVSNMSPEDSSIYLCSASTRSPGGAFFGQGTRLTVV.

The genes are TRBV2 and TRBJ1-6; D might be TRBD1 (5 bases). The CDR3 consists of 16 residues. The V end lost 0 bases, the J end lost 14 bases, and 20 bases lay between the germline ends. Germline assignment: CDR1 SNHLY and CDR2 FYNNEI. The CDR3 nucleotides are TGTGCCAGCAGTGAAGCAAGCAGTCCCGAGGGGTTTTCCCTCCACTTT. Residues: CASSEASSPEGFSLHF.

Note on this clone: Germline and junction disagree at one end, which may indicate a read error. V is TRBV7-2 and J is TRBJ1-2; D gene ambiguous. CDR1 is SGHTA, CDR2 FQGNSA, per germline. The CDR3 contains 13 residues. In DNA, the CDR3 is TGTGCCAGCAGCTCCAGAGAGGCCCCACCGAGAGAGTTC. This sequence encodes CASSSREAPPREF.

The genes are TRBV2 and TRBJ1-2, with D uncertain. Per the germline V gene, CDR1 is SNHLY and CDR2 is FYNNEI. The V gene lost 6 bases and the J gene lost 5 bases, with 10 bases spanning the gap. The CDR3 runs 12 residues. CDR3 nucleotide sequence: TGTGCCAGCAGATCTTCGGAGTATGGCTACACCTTC. This sequence encodes CASRSSEYGYTF.

This clone has a handful of counts. The rearrangement links TRBV19 to TRBJ2-2; D is ambiguous. Trimming stripped 7 bases from V and 6 bases from J, with 12 bases between. This CDR3 comprises 13 residues. Germline CDR1 and CDR2: LNHDA and SQIVND (reference sequence). Here the CDR3 reads CASTPSPSGELFF. CDR3 nucleotide sequence: TGTGCCAGTACCCCGAGCCCGTCCGGGGAGCTGTTTTTT.

The chain combines TRBV13 with TRBJ2-1, with a tentative D call TRBD1 (5 bases). The CDR3 extends over 13 amino acids. Germline V CDR1 and CDR2: PRHDT, FYEKMQ (reference sequence). V gave up 1 base and J gave up 8 bases, with 9 bases separating them. The CDR3 loop reads CASSLAGKDEQFF. As DNA, the CDR3 is TGTGCCAGCAGCTTAGCAGGGAAGGATGAGCAGTTCTTC.

J is TRBJ1-1 and V is TRBV5-1; 8 bases align to TRBD1. From germline, CDR1 is SGHRS and CDR2 YFSETQ. This CDR3 is 15 amino acids long. V lost 1 base to trimming and J lost 0 bases; unmatched junction nucleotides: 2. The CDR3: CASSLTGGMNTEAFF. CDR3 nucleotide sequence: TGCGCCAGCAGCTTGACAGGGGGAATGAACACTGAAGCTTTCTTT.

The chain links TRBV7-9 to TRBJ2-5, with 9 nucleotides matching TRBD1. After removal of 7 bases from V and 1 base from J, the junction contained 4 bases not matched to a gene. There are 14 residues in the CDR3. CDR1 and CDR2 (germline): SEHNR, FQNEAQ (reference sequence). CDR3 coding DNA: TGTGCCAGCACCAGGACAGGGGCCCAAGAGACCCAGTACTTC. Translated, it gives CASTRTGAQETQYF.

About this clone: A read error is likely here: a far larger clone is one base away. J is TRBJ2-5 and V is TRBV5-8; D is unclear. The J call may be mistaken, given a closer DNA end match to TRBJ2-7. CDR1 and CDR2 from the germline V gene are SGHTS and YDEGEE. CDR3 length: 13 amino acids. CDR3 in DNA: TGTGCCAGCAGCCCGACCCGTCGGACCGAGCAGTACTTC. The encoded protein is CASSPTRRTEQYF.

The chain links TRBV14 to TRBJ2-1, with a weak D call TRBD2 (5 bases). Between the trimmed V and J ends, which lost 0 bases and 9 bases, there was a span of 18 bases. From germline, CDR1 is SGHDN and CDR2 FVKESK. The CDR3 contains 16 residues. CDR3 sequence: CASSQEMGRGSGEQFF. In DNA, the CDR3 is TGTGCCAGCAGCCAAGAAATGGGCCGTGGCAGCGGTGAGCAGTTCTTC.

Remarks on this clone: Other DNA sequences of this sample code for an identical CDR3. DNA for the CDR3: TGTGCCAGCAGTTTGGGTGGAGCCAAAAACATTCAGTACTTC. It yields the protein CASSLGGAKNIQYF. The chain has TRBV28 and TRBJ2-4; D ambiguous. Germline V gene sequence: CDR1 MDHEN, CDR2 SYDVKM. V lost 3 bases to trimming and J lost 0 bases, with 6 bases between them. There are 14 residues in the CDR3.

The J gene is TRBJ1-5, the V gene TRBV20-1; D gene uncertain. V was pared by 6 bases and J by 5 bases, with 8 bases between. This CDR3 spans 11 amino acids. Germline lookup yields CDR1 DFQATT and CDR2 SNEGSKA (reference sequence). The CDR3 DNA follows: TGCAGTGCCCCCACGCATCAGCCCCAGCATTTT. Translating gives CSAPTHQPQHF.

The genes are TRBV7-8 and TRBJ2-7; D is unresolved. CDR3 length equals 15 residues. V lost 2 bases and J lost 0, with 11 bases in between. The germline CDR1 and CDR2 sequences are SGHVS and FQNEAQ. The CDR3 DNA reads as TGTGCCAGCAGCTTACCATACACAAGCTCCTACGAGCAGTACTTC. Its protein is CASSLPYTSSYEQYF.

This chain uses TRBV7-9 with TRBJ2-7; D tentatively fits TRBD1 or TRBD2 (5 bases each). V gave up 8 bases and J gave up 5 bases, with 16 bases separating them. This CDR3 is 13 amino acids long. CDR1 is SEHNR, CDR2 FQNEAQ, per germline (reference sequence). The CDR3 loop is CASGGGYVHEQYF. The CDR3 DNA reads TGTGCCAGCGGTGGGGGATATGTGCACGAGCAGTACTTC.

The rearrangement uses TRBV5-1 and TRBJ2-3, with 7 nucleotides matching TRBD2. The J segment lost 4 bases and the V segment lost 4 bases, leaving 3 bases of the junction unmatched. In germline, CDR1 is SGHRS, CDR2 YFSETQ. The CDR3 is 13 residues long. The CDR3 nucleotides read TGCGCCAGCAGCGCCGGACTAGCAGATACGCAGTATTTT. It specifies CASSAGLADTQYF.

The chain is built from TRBV7-9 and TRBJ1-1; 7 positions agree with TRBD1. This CDR3 contains 13 residues. CDR1 and CDR2 (germline): SEHNR, FQNEAQ (reference sequence). Trimming removed 4 bases from V and 3 bases from J; junction bases left unmatched: 2. CDR3 sequence reads: CASSYTGDTEAFF. The CDR3 DNA is TGTGCCAGCAGCTACACAGGGGACACTGAAGCTTTCTTT.

The genes are TRBV5-8 and TRBJ2-5, with D possibly TRBD2 on 7 matching bases. The CDR3 contains 16 residues. Germline V gives CDR1 SGHTS, CDR2 YDEGEE. V was clipped by 1 base and J by 5 bases, with 18 bases between them. The CDR3 loop reads CASSLRGAGPLETQYF. CDR3 nucleotide sequence: TGTGCCAGCAGCTTGCGGGGGGCGGGCCCACTGGAGACCCAGTACTTC.

The chain is built from TRBV19 and TRBJ2-7, with D possibly matching TRBD1 (6 bases). There are 18 residues in the CDR3. Germline V CDR1 and CDR2: LNHDA, SQIVND (reference sequence). V lost 3 bases and J 3 bases, leaving 24 bases between the germline ends. The CDR3 region is CASSMFTQTGTQVYEQYF. The CDR3 DNA reads TGTGCCAGTAGTATGTTCACCCAAACCGGGACACAAGTCTACGAGCAGTACTTC.